The sample holds a few counts of the clone carrying this TCR beta chain. Its antigen is unknown. This sample is drawn from a study of T cell repertoires in cytomegalovirus infection. Study overall: TCR beta signatures that were public indicated CMV infection and matching HLA type. Study-wide findings and caveats: Carriage of CMV together with the relevant HLA was identifiable through cumulative public TCR beta family frequency. Predominance within the ex vivo response was attributable to HLA-C-restricted CMV-specific TCR beta clonotypes.

TCRdb passed the reads through MiXCR, listing each CDR3 protein once. This sample has roughly 500,000 distinct CDR3 sequences, with 16% found just once. The sample taken for sequencing was CD8+ T cells from PBMCs. This TCR derives from a human donor in good health (CMV status not recorded). Some clones in this sample may be carry-over from other donors' samples.

In nucleotides, the CDR3 is TGTGCCACCGCACGGGGACTAGCGGGACTCACAGATACGCAGTATTTT. Encoded protein: CATARGLAGLTDTQYF. This rearrangement joins TRBV10-3 to TRBJ2-3, with TRBD2 matching over 13 bases. Germline assignment: CDR1 ENHRY and CDR2 SYGVKD. The CDR3 extends over 16 amino acids. The J segment lost 2 bases and the V segment lost 10 bases, leaving 9 bases of the junction unmatched.